Presented here are 26 T cell receptor beta chains from one specimen sequenced in a study of blood T cell repertoires in COVID-19 (dated by TCRdb to about 2020). The library was built by means of the immunoSEQ multiplex PCR assay. What TCRdb holds here is the immuneACCESS table cut down to in-frame rearrangements. Part of the clones is not present; checked against another copy, under half of the missing clones reflect an unresolved V gene, and the others are unexplained. The sample table records hundreds of thousands of clones; roughly 84% of these occur just once. The ten top clones hold less than 10% of the sample. What was sequenced was peripheral blood. These receptors were taken from a human donor in a cohort sampled during active COVID-19.

The genes are TRBV3-1 (or the pseudogene TRBV3-2) and TRBJ2-1, with D uncertain. Germline CDR1 LGHDT, CDR2 YNNKEL (reference sequence). The V end lost 3 bases, the J end lost 7 bases, and 7 bases lay between the germline ends. This CDR3 contains 12 residues. The CDR3 region has the DNA TGTGCCAGCAGCCATGCCCGGAATGAGCAGTTCTTC. Its translation: CASSHARNEQFF.

The sample holds many counts of this clone. The chain has TRBV6-1 and TRBJ2-5; 8 bases line up with TRBD2. This CDR3 has 14 amino acids. The V gene's germline CDR1 is MNHNS and CDR2 SASEGT. J gave up 5 bases and V 2 bases, and 4 bases lay outside the gene matches. The CDR3 region has the DNA TGTGCCAGCAGTGAACATAGCGGGACGGAGACCCAGTACTTC. It codes for CASSEHSGTETQYF.

The V and J genes are TRBV4-2 and TRBJ2-7; weak D call: TRBD2 (6 bases). Germline V gene lookup returns CDR1 LGHNA and CDR2 YNFKEQ. Trimming left V 0 bases short and J 0 bases short, with 12 bases between. The CDR3 has 16 residues. Here the CDR3 DNA reads TGTGCCAGCAGCCAAGAGGTCAGCGGGCTCTCCTACGAGCAGTACTTC. Its protein is CASSQEVSGLSYEQYF.

The chain is built from TRBV28 and TRBJ2-2; D unclear. This CDR3 has 17 amino acids. Per the germline V gene, CDR1 is MDHEN and CDR2 is SYDVKM. V was clipped by 2 bases and J by 6 bases, with 19 bases between them. DNA for the CDR3: TGTGCCAGCAGTTTAAGAGTCGGTCTAGTCTCGGCCGGGGAGCTGTTTTTT. The encoded protein is CASSLRVGLVSAGELFF.

This chain uses TRBV4-1 with TRBJ1-1; the D is unclear. CDR3 length: 16 residues. Trimming stripped 2 bases from V and 9 bases from J, with 22 bases between. Germline loops: CDR1 MGHRA, CDR2 YSYEKL. CDR3: CASSQPSQRFVVKAFF. For the CDR3, the DNA is TGCGCCAGCAGCCAACCCTCCCAGCGATTTGTTGTCAAAGCTTTCTTT.

The rearrangement links TRBV5-1 to TRBJ2-3; 7 bases agree with TRBD1. The germline V gene encodes CDR1 SGHRS and CDR2 YFSETQ. The CDR3 has 15 amino acids. V dropped 0 bases and J dropped 4; count of bases not matched to a gene: 5. CDR3 in DNA: TGCGCCAGCAGCTTGGGACAGGGTGGTTCAGATACGCAGTATTTT. Translating it yields CASSLGQGGSDTQYF. Filled out from reference TRBV5-1 and TRBJ2-3, the complete variable domain reads KAGVTQTPRYLIKTRGQQVTLSCSPISGHRSVSWYQQTPGQGLQFLFEYFSETQRNKGNFPGRFSGRQFSNSRSEMNVSTLELGDSALYLCASSLGQGGSDTQYFGPGTRLTVL.

This chain uses TRBV5-4 with TRBJ2-1, with D tentatively TRBD2 (6 bases). CDR3 length equals 14 residues. Trimming left V 4 bases short and J 6 bases short, with 14 bases between. CDR1 SGHNT and CDR2 YYREEE come from the germline V gene (reference sequence). The CDR3 spells CASSLRLEVNEQFF. Written as DNA, the CDR3 is TGTGCCAGCAGCCTCCGACTAGAGGTCAATGAGCAGTTCTTC.

CDR3 region: CASSQRDRAYEQYF. The CDR3 DNA reads as TGTGCCAGCAGTCAACGGGACAGGGCCTACGAGCAGTACTTC. J is TRBJ2-7 and V is TRBV6-8; 9 bases are a match to TRBD1. The CDR3 contains 14 residues. Germline V CDR1 and CDR2: MNHGY, SAAAGT. Trimming at V came to 5 bases and at J to 2 bases, leaving 4 bases not matched to a gene.

This clone was seen only a few times. The V and J genes are TRBV9 and TRBJ2-7; D remains ambiguous. The CDR3 sequence is 15 residues long. CDR1 SGDLS and CDR2 YYNGEE come from the germline V gene. The V and J ends lost 0 bases and 2 bases respectively, with 12 bases between them. The DNA of the CDR3 is TGTGCCAGCAGCGTAGGGTCACAGATCACCTACGAGCAGTACTTC. Residues: CASSVGSQITYEQYF.

This chain's CDR3 is CATSRAGGVNNSPLHF. The CDR3, as DNA: TGTGCCACCAGCAGAGCAGGGGGCGTGAATAATTCACCCCTCCACTTT. J is TRBJ1-6 and V is TRBV15; 8 nucleotides line up with TRBD1. CDR1 LNHNV and CDR2 YYDKDF come from the germline V gene (reference sequence). V trimming: 1 base; J trimming: 5 bases; junction bases outside the gene matches: 4. There are 16 residues in the CDR3. Supplemented by reference TRBV15 and TRBJ1-6, the full variable domain reads DAMVIQNPRYQVTQFGKPVTLSCSQTLNHNVMYWYQQKSSQAPKLLFHYYDKDFNNEADTPDNFQSRRPNTSFCFLDIRSPGLGDTAMYLCATSRAGGVNNSPLHFGNGTRLTVT.

The rearrangement joins TRBV6-2 or TRBV6-3 to TRBJ2-3; unclear D gene. The CDR3 has 12 amino acids. From germline, CDR1 is MNHEY and CDR2 SVGEGT. Trimming removed 2 bases from V and 7 bases from J, with 7 bases in between. The CDR3 loop reads CASSYPPHTQYF. CDR3 coding DNA: TGTGCCAGCAGTTACCCCCCTCATACGCAGTATTTT.

V is TRBV28 and J is TRBJ2-1; D is undetermined. The CDR3 loop spans 12 amino acids. The V gene lost 5 bases and the J gene lost 12 bases, with 14 bases spanning the gap. The germline CDR1 and CDR2 sequences are MDHEN and SYDVKM. Here the CDR3 reads CASSTRARWQFF. DNA for the CDR3: TGTGCCAGCAGTACCCGCGCTCGGTGGCAGTTCTTC. Full variable domain (remainder filled in from reference TRBV28 and TRBJ2-1): DVKVTQSSRYLVKRTGEKVFLECVQDMDHENMFWYRQDPGLGLRLIYFSYDVKMKEKGDIPEGYSVSREKKERFSLILESASTNQTSMYLCASSTRARWQFFGPGTRLTVL.

In DNA, the CDR3 is TGTGCCAGCAGCTTGGGGGACTACCAGTCCGCAGATACGCAGTATTTT. This codes for CASSLGDYQSADTQYF. The rearrangement links TRBV5-4 to TRBJ2-3, with TRBD2 matching over 7 bases. This CDR3 comprises 16 residues. In germline, CDR1 is SGHNT, CDR2 YYREEE (reference sequence). V lost 0 bases to trimming and J lost 4 bases; unmatched junction nucleotides: 8. The variable domain in full, completed from reference TRBV5-4 and TRBJ2-3, reads ETGVTQSPTHLIKTRGQQVTLRCSSQSGHNTVSWYQQALGQGPQFIFQYYREEENGRGNFPPRFSGLQFPNYSSELNVNALELDDSALYLCASSLGDYQSADTQYFGPGTRLTVL.

V is TRBV18 and J is TRBJ1-1; tentative D call: TRBD1 (6 bases). V gave up 0 bases and J gave up 6 bases, with 17 bases separating them. Germline values: CDR1 KGHSH, CDR2 LQKENI. The CDR3 sequence is 16 residues long. CDR3 nucleotides: TGTGCCAGCTCACCACCGACAGGAGTGGGAATCTCTGAAGCTTTCTTT. Encoded protein: CASSPPTGVGISEAFF.

This clone was detected only once. The chain employs TRBV27 and TRBJ2-3; possibly TRBD2 for D (6 bases). The CDR3 runs to 13 residues. The V end was cut by 5 bases, the J end by 4 bases, with 10 bases between. Looked up from germline, CDR1 is MNHEY and CDR2 is SMNVEV (reference sequence). CDR3 sequence reads: CASSRAGPDTQYF. CDR3 bases: TGTGCCAGCAGTCGAGCGGGCCCAGATACGCAGTATTTT.

This CDR3 is CASSGRTSGYEQYF. Written as DNA, the CDR3 is TGTGCCAGCAGTGGGAGGACTAGCGGCTACGAGCAGTACTTC. The V and J genes are TRBV6-2 or TRBV6-3 and TRBJ2-7; 10 bases are shared with TRBD2. The CDR3 consists of 14 residues. The ends lost 5 bases at V and 3 bases at J; junction bases unmatched: 4. Per germline, CDR1 MNHEY and CDR2 SVGEGT.

The gene calls are TRBV27 and TRBJ1-6, with 7 bases lining up with TRBD1. V shed 7 bases and J 7 bases; nucleotides not matched to a gene: 7. Germline V gene data show CDR1 as MNHEY and CDR2 as SMNVEV (reference sequence). The CDR3 consists of 14 residues. CDR3 coding DNA: TGTGCCAGCAAGGAGACAGGGTTAAATTCACCCCTCCACTTT. Translated: CASKETGLNSPLHF.

The chain employs TRBV18 and TRBJ1-1, with D maybe TRBD1 (5 bases). This CDR3 is built from 15 residues. Germline V gives CDR1 KGHSH, CDR2 LQKENI. Trimming pared 2 bases from V and 3 bases from J, leaving 13 bases between. The CDR3 bases are TGTGCCAGCTCACCAATTTCAGGGTCGGACACTGAAGCTTTCTTT. Encoded protein: CASSPISGSDTEAFF. Full variable domain (remainder filled in from reference TRBV18 and TRBJ1-1): NAGVMQNPRHLVRRRGQEARLRCSPMKGHSHVYWYRQLPEEGLKFMVYLQKENIIDESGMPKERFSAEFPKEGPSILRIQQVVRGDSAAYFCASSPISGSDTEAFFGQGTRLTVV.

The CDR3 region is CASSEAGQGTHYGYTF. In nucleotides, the CDR3 is TGTGCCAGCAGTGAAGCGGGACAGGGGACCCACTATGGCTACACCTTC. The V gene is TRBV2, the J gene TRBJ1-2; TRBD1 agrees at 10 bases. Looked up from germline, CDR1 is SNHLY and CDR2 is FYNNEI. The CDR3 is 16 amino acids. V lost 0 bases to trimming and J lost 3 bases; unmatched junction nucleotides: 4.

The sample holds a few counts of this clone. DNA of the CDR3: TGTGCCAGCACCGAACTAGCGGGGGGCACAGATACGCAGTATTTT. Encoded protein: CASTELAGGTDTQYF. V and J are TRBV27 and TRBJ2-3; 11 nucleotides line up with TRBD2. Germline values: CDR1 MNHEY, CDR2 SMNVEV (reference sequence). The CDR3 has 15 residues. V was pared by 7 bases and J by 1 base, with 4 bases of the junction left unmatched.

The chain links TRBV5-1 to TRBJ2-7, with TRBD2 identical over 15 bases. Germline V gene lookup returns CDR1 SGHRS and CDR2 YFSETQ. The V and J ends lost 4 bases and 1 base, in that order; junction bases with no gene match: 3. This CDR3 comprises 16 residues. CDR3 bases: TGCGCCAGCAGCGTAGGACTAGCGGGGGGGTCCTACGAGCAGTACTTC. This sequence encodes CASSVGLAGGSYEQYF.

The J gene is TRBJ2-7, the V gene TRBV7-9; D perhaps matches TRBD1 (6 bases). In germline, CDR1 is SEHNR, CDR2 FQNEAQ (reference sequence). The CDR3 runs 18 residues. The V gene lost 5 bases and the J gene lost 4 bases, with 27 bases spanning the gap. In DNA, the CDR3 is TGTGCCAGCAGCATCACGAGTCCTAGACAGGACGCAGAATACGAGCAGTACTTC. Translated: CASSITSPRQDAEYEQYF.

This sequence joins TRBV6-5 and TRBJ1-4; D may be TRBD1 (6 bases). V was cut by 3 bases and J by 5 bases, with 13 bases left in between. CDR3 length equals 15 residues. Germline loops: CDR1 MNHEY, CDR2 SVGAGI. The CDR3 region has the DNA TGTGCCAGCAGTTATTACAGGGCGATGAATGAAAAACTGTTTTTT. Protein sequence: CASSYYRAMNEKLFF.

This chain uses TRBV7-6 with TRBJ2-3, with a tentative D call TRBD1 (6 bases). The V and J ends lost 2 bases and 1 base respectively, with 16 bases between them. The germline V gene encodes CDR1 SGHVS and CDR2 FNYEAQ. This CDR3 is built from 17 residues. In DNA form, the CDR3 reads TGTGCCAGCAGCTTAAGAGCGCCGGGACAACGCACAGATACGCAGTATTTT. This translates into CASSLRAPGQRTDTQYF.

By share, this clone ranks as large. The chain links TRBV5-6 to TRBJ1-4, with 9 bases identical to TRBD1. The ends lost 0 bases at V and 3 bases at J; junction bases unmatched: 3. CDR1 SGHDT and CDR2 YYEEEE come from the germline V gene. The CDR3 contains 16 residues. In nucleotides, the CDR3 is TGTGCCAGCAGCTTGGCTACAGGGGGCCCTAATGAAAAACTGTTTTTT. Its protein is CASSLATGGPNEKLFF.

The CDR3 is CASSCIAVDGELFF. The CDR3 DNA sequence: TGTGCCAGCAGCTGTATCGCGGTTGACGGGGAGCTGTTTTTT. The chain employs TRBV11-3 and TRBJ2-2; D is ambiguous. This CDR3 region has 14 residues. V lost 4 bases to trimming and J lost 7 bases, with 13 bases between them. Germline V gene sequence: CDR1 SGHNT, CDR2 YENEEA.